One T cell receptor beta chain is described in this entry. It has no known antigen specificity. No much larger clone is present one base from it, and per-base qualities are unavailable. The record originates from a study of cytomegalovirus exposure and HLA in healthy donors (dated by TCRdb to 2016 to 2017). Regarding the complete study: According to a later analysis, the roughly 120 validation repertoires were produced on the same platform as the 700 or so repertoires of the first cohort. The aim of the study was to test whether cataloging public T cell receptors could identify signatures of past pathogen exposure. Besides the first cohort of 550 to 750 subjects, a separate validation cohort made up of over 100 different subjects was used. The study combined high-throughput TCR immunosequencing, statistical association of individual TCRs with disease status, and machine learning to predict cytomegalovirus infection status.

Broad study findings and their caveats: In the study, about 150 TCR beta chains were listed as associated with cytomegalovirus. A few of the identified cytomegalovirus-associated TCR beta chains were confirmed in vitro to be specific for cytomegalovirus antigens. Most TCR sequences were observed very rarely across donors, whereas some public TCRs were present in many individuals. In both the original and validation cohorts, the classifier was reported to diagnose cytomegalovirus status with high specificity and sensitivity. It was suggested by the authors that the approach could potentially be generalized to other disease states and immunological phenotypes. All 120 or so repertoires were used to score co-occurrence in the validation cohort in a later analysis, because that analysis had no HLA typing for the cohort. Subsequent analysis determined that TCRs grouped into clusters in the first cohort also showed a tendency toward co-occurrence across the 130 or so validation repertoires, and 85% to 95% of cluster scores exceeded 0.

Between the V and J ends, shortened by 0 bases and 6 bases respectively, the junction contains 13 bases. CDR1 is given as LGHNA and CDR2 as YSLEER, both from the germline V gene. The CDR3 starts with the cysteine, ends with the phenylalanine, and has 15 residues. Only CDR3 DNA is held: 45 bases, read in frame from base 1. Donors formed part of the validation cohort, which comprised over a hundred subjects and was distinct from the first cohort of 666 subjects. Library method: the immunoSEQ multiplex PCR assay. The authors' pipeline ran thus. A statistical classification framework was built to diagnose cytomegalovirus status from the catalog of TCR beta chain sequences. What TCRdb holds here is the immuneACCESS table cut down to in-frame rearrangements. Part of the clones is not present; checked against another copy, under half of the missing clones reflect an unresolved V gene, and the others are unexplained. That table is the source of V, J and clone size, and D and trimming were worked out from the DNA. Within this sample are 150,000 to 200,000 clones, with about 82% of them counted one time only. 2% to 2.5% of the sample is in the top ten clones.

Sequencing was carried out using PBMCs. The sequence joins TRBV4-3 to TRBJ2-3; a weak D assignment points to TRBD2 (7 bases agree). This receptor was identified in a man in his thirties or forties in good health and CMV-seropositive. Here the CDR3 is given as CASSQDKGEGDTQYF. The DNA reads TGCGCCAGCAGCCAAGACAAGGGGGAGGGGGATACGCAGTATTTT.